This is a list of T cell receptor beta chains from one sample in a study of blood T cell repertoires in COVID-19. Assay: immunoSEQ multiplex PCR; the TCRdb copy retains only in-frame clones and omits some. The sample includes hundreds of thousands of clones, about 90% seen only once; the top ten take 1.5% to 2%. The sample taken for sequencing was PBMCs or T cells enriched from blood (not recorded which). The receptors shown here come from a man between 35 and 55 years old in a cohort exposed to, infected with or recovered from COVID-19 (not recorded which). Both conserved end residues are part of each CDR3. D genes are given only for firm matches. The listing skips clone size in some rows; elsewhere it reads once, few, many or a size class.

J | V | D | size | CDR3 | DNA
TRBJ2-7 | TRBV10-3 | TRBD1 | - | CANARTGAEYEQYF | TGTGCCAACGCGAGGACAGGGGCTGAGTACGAGCAGTACTTC
TRBJ1-5 | TRBV3-1/TRBV3-2 | TRBD1 | - | CASSQNALTGGSQPQHF | TGTGCCAGCAGCCAAAACGCACTGACAGGGGGTAGTCAGCCCCAGCATTTT
TRBJ2-1 | TRBV5-1 | TRBD1 | - | CASSRLGQGVTYNEQFF | TGCGCCAGCAGCCGGCTGGGACAGGGAGTGACCTACAATGAGCAGTTCTTC
TRBJ2-1 | TRBV2 | - | - | CASSGVLRNEQFF | TGTGCCAGCAGTGGGGTTTTGAGGAATGAGCAGTTCTTC
TRBJ1-1 | TRBV2 | TRBD1 | - | CASVPTGSRTEAFF | TGTGCCAGCGTTCCGACAGGGAGTAGAACTGAAGCTTTCTTT
TRBJ1-6 | TRBV6-5 | TRBD1 | once | CASSYSMNRGASPLHF | TGTGCCAGCAGTTACTCGATGAACAGGGGAGCTTCACCCCTCCACTTT
TRBJ1-3 | TRBV6-1 | - | - | CASSERDLGYSNTIYF | TGTGCCAGCAGTGAGCGGGACCTGGGATACTCGAACACCATATATTTT
TRBJ2-7 | TRBV10-1 | TRBD2 | - | CASSDGASGDRYEQYF | TGCGCCAGCAGTGACGGGGCTAGCGGGGACCGCTACGAGCAGTACTTC
TRBJ2-2 | TRBV6-2/TRBV6-3 | - | - | CASSYPRAGTGELFF | TGTGCCAGCAGTTACCCTCGAGCAGGCACCGGGGAGCTGTTTTTT
TRBJ2-2 | TRBV2 | - | - | CASRRQAGYGELFF | TGTGCCAGCAGACGACAGGCCGGATACGGGGAGCTGTTTTTT
TRBJ1-1 | TRBV7-9 | TRBD1 | - | CASSRTGLNTEAFF | TGTGCCAGCAGTCGGACAGGACTGAACACTGAAGCTTTCTTT
TRBJ1-2 | TRBV28 | TRBD1 | few | CASSSGQVSLVGGYTF | TGTGCCAGCAGCTCGGGACAGGTTTCACTGGTGGGTGGCTACACCTTC
TRBJ2-3 | TRBV2 | - | - | CASSEGSQSQTFTDTQYF | TGTGCCAGCAGTGAGGGGAGTCAAAGTCAGACTTTCACAGATACGCAGTATTTT
TRBJ2-2 | TRBV3-1/TRBV3-2 | TRBD1 | - | CASRGTANTGELFF | TGTGCCAGCAGGGGGACAGCGAACACCGGGGAGCTGTTTTTT
TRBJ2-1 | TRBV11-3 | TRBD2 | - | CASSKGTSREQFF | TGTGCCAGCAGCAAGGGGACTAGTCGTGAGCAGTTCTTC
TRBJ1-1 | TRBV6-5 | TRBD1 | - | CASSYSTGDTEAFF | TGTGCCAGCAGTTACTCGACAGGGGACACTGAAGCTTTCTTT
TRBJ2-7 | TRBV30 | TRBD2 | - | CAWSVLGAGVGEQYF | TGTGCCTGGAGTGTACTTGGAGCGGGAGTGGGCGAGCAGTACTTC
TRBJ2-7 | TRBV13 | - | once | CASSPGNGIREQYF | TGTGCCAGCAGCCCGGGGAACGGGATTCGGGAGCAGTACTTC
TRBJ2-2 | TRBV29-1 | TRBD2 | - | CSVAPRLAGGTGELFF | TGCAGCGTTGCCCCAAGACTAGCGGGAGGGACCGGGGAGCTGTTTTTT
TRBJ2-3 | TRBV6-5 | - | - | CASSPGDTQYF | TGTGCCAGCAGCCCAGGAGATACGCAGTATTTT
TRBJ2-2 | TRBV5-1 | - | - | CASSQGHSNTGELFF | TGCGCCAGCAGCCAGGGACATTCGAACACCGGGGAGCTGTTTTTT
TRBJ2-7 | TRBV7-8 | - | - | CASSPGGNSYEQYF | TGTGCCAGCAGCCCAGGGGGGAACTCCTACGAGCAGTACTTC
TRBJ2-5 | TRBV24-1 | TRBD1 | once | CATAEPGQGLQETQYF | TGTGCCACCGCCGAACCGGGACAGGGGCTACAAGAGACCCAGTACTTC
TRBJ2-5 | TRBV5-4 | TRBD2 | - | CASSPAGVGETQYF | TGTGCCAGCAGCCCAGCGGGAGTAGGTGAGACCCAGTACTTC
TRBJ2-5 | TRBV5-6 | TRBD1 | once | CASSLWGRDSLQETQYF | TGTGCCAGCAGCTTGTGGGGCCGGGACAGTTTACAAGAGACCCAGTACTTC
TRBJ2-3 | TRBV18 | - | - | CASSLQGSTDTQYF | TGTGCCAGCTCACTGCAGGGTAGTACAGATACGCAGTATTTT
TRBJ2-7 | TRBV18 | TRBD2 | - | CASSPRSGDSYEQYF | TGTGCCAGCTCACCACGGAGCGGGGATTCCTACGAGCAGTACTTC
TRBJ2-3 | TRBV28 | - | - | CASTSSGRGKDTQYF | TGTGCCAGCACCTCATCTGGACGGGGAAAGGATACGCAGTATTTT
TRBJ2-1 | TRBV6-2/TRBV6-3 | TRBD2 | - | CASSSTGTSGIYNEQFF | TGTGCCAGCAGTTCGACAGGGACTAGCGGGATATACAATGAGCAGTTCTTC
TRBJ1-2 | TRBV5-6 | - | - | CASSLRGSYGYTF | TGTGCCAGCAGCTTGCGAGGGAGCTATGGCTACACCTTC
TRBJ1-2 | TRBV28 | TRBD1 | - | CASRGTGYGYTF | TGTGCCAGCAGGGGGACAGGGTATGGCTACACCTTC
TRBJ2-7 | TRBV19 | TRBD1 | - | CASSARDREYYEQYF | TGTGCCAGTAGTGCCCGGGACAGGGAATACTACGAGCAGTACTTC
TRBJ2-1 | TRBV18 | - | - | CASSPTRVDNEQFF | TGTGCCAGCTCACCTACCCGGGTCGACAATGAGCAGTTCTTC
TRBJ1-1 | TRBV3-1/TRBV3-2 | TRBD1 | - | CASSQQGAAEAFF | TGTGCCAGCAGCCAACAGGGGGCGGCGGAAGCTTTCTTT
TRBJ2-5 | TRBV5-4 | TRBD2 | - | CASSTRLAGQETQYF | TGTGCCAGCAGCACCAGACTAGCGGGACAAGAGACCCAGTACTTC